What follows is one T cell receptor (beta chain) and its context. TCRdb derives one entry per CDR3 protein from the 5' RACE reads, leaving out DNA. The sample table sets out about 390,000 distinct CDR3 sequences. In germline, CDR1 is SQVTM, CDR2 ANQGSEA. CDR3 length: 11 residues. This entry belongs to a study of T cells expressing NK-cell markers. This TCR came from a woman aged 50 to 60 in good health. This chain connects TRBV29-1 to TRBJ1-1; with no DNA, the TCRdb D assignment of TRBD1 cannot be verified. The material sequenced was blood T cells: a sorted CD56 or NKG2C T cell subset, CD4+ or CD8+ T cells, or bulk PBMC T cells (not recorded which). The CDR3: CSAHLRGGAFF.